A selection of T cell receptor beta chains follows, all from one sample in a study of PD-1 blockade in classical Hodgkin lymphoma. Libraries were prepared by immunoSEQ multiplex PCR; TCRdb keeps only in-frame clonotypes and omits some of them. The table shows 89,000 or so clones, with 85% to 95% occurring only once. The sample here was peripheral blood mononuclear cells (PBMCs), taken before the second cycle of nivolumab. These receptors were obtained from a human donor with classical Hodgkin lymphoma. The CDR3 runs from the conserved cysteine through the conserved F or W. The D gene is left open where the match is weak. Only part of the rows carry a size: once, few, many, or a class if the clone is expanded.

d_call	v_call	j_call	clone_size	cdr3_aa	cdr3_nt
TRBD1	TRBV29-1	TRBJ1-1	NA	CSVEGDRGLTEAFF	TGCAGCGTTGAAGGGGACAGGGGGCTCACTGAAGCTTTCTTT
NA	TRBV30	TRBJ1-5	NA	CAWSVQGRDNQPQHF	TGTGCCTGGAGTGTACAGGGAAGAGACAATCAGCCCCAGCATTTT
TRBD2	TRBV30	TRBJ2-3	NA	CAWSASGRATDTQYF	TGTGCCTGGAGTGCCAGCGGGAGGGCCACAGATACGCAGTATTTT
NA	TRBV10-3	TRBJ2-5	NA	CAIAQSAETQYF	TGTGCCATCGCACAATCCGCGGAGACCCAGTACTTC
TRBD1	TRBV5-4	TRBJ2-1	NA	CASSSTGALSSEQFF	TGTGCCAGCAGCTCGACAGGGGCCCTCTCTAGTGAGCAGTTCTTC
TRBD1	TRBV5-5	TRBJ2-1	NA	CASSLTGGQYNEQFF	TGTGCCAGCAGCTTGACAGGGGGCCAATACAATGAGCAGTTCTTC
TRBD1	TRBV27	TRBJ1-4	NA	CASSYTGGREKLFF	TGTGCCAGCAGTTATACAGGGGGCAGGGAAAAACTGTTTTTT
NA	TRBV27	TRBJ1-2	NA	CASSPGISRQGAGYTF	TGTGCCAGCAGTCCAGGGATTTCCCGGCAGGGTGCTGGCTACACCTTC
NA	TRBV6-5	TRBJ1-4	once	CASSYRVGSGEKLFF	TGTGCCAGCAGTTATCGTGTGGGAAGTGGTGAAAAACTGTTTTTT
NA	TRBV5-1	TRBJ2-3	NA	CASSLVEDTQYF	TGCGCCAGCAGCTTGGTGGAAGATACGCAGTATTTT
NA	TRBV27	TRBJ1-2	NA	CASLSRLGGANYGYTF	TGTGCCAGCCTCTCTAGGTTGGGGGGTGCGAACTATGGCTACACCTTC
NA	TRBV19	TRBJ2-7	NA	CASSIVGSYEQYF	TGTGCCAGTAGTATCGTGGGTAGCTACGAGCAGTACTTC
NA	TRBV27	TRBJ1-4	NA	CASSLGTWLRTGHPNEKLFF	TGTGCCAGCAGTTTAGGGACATGGCTAAGAACAGGCCATCCTAATGAAAAACTGTTTTTT
NA	TRBV13	TRBJ2-7	NA	CASSLRGSLSYEQYF	TGTGCCAGCAGCTTAAGGGGAAGTCTCTCCTACGAGCAGTACTTC
NA	TRBV10-1	TRBJ2-1	NA	CASSVKRAGLFSYNEQFF	TGCGCCAGCAGTGTTAAGCGGGCAGGCCTGTTCTCCTACAATGAGCAGTTCTTC
NA	TRBV7-2	TRBJ1-5	NA	CASSLLGGHQPQHF	TGTGCCAGCAGCTTATTGGGGGGCCATCAGCCCCAGCATTTT
NA	TRBV9	TRBJ1-4	NA	CASSPGSGATNEKLFF	TGTGCCAGCAGCCCCGGTTCGGGGGCAACTAATGAAAAACTGTTTTTT
NA	TRBV7-2	TRBJ2-1	NA	CASTLGSGQSSYNEQFF	TGTGCCAGCACCCTCGGGAGCGGGCAGAGCTCCTACAATGAGCAGTTCTTC
NA	TRBV20-1	TRBJ1-2	NA	CSAYEVGYTF	TGCAGTGCTTATGAAGTTGGCTACACCTTC
NA	TRBV7-6	TRBJ2-2	NA	CASSLGTKGTGELFF	TGTGCCAGCAGCTTAGGGACAAAGGGCACCGGGGAGCTGTTTTTT
NA	TRBV7-3	TRBJ2-2	NA	CASSLKGPGNTGELFF	TGTGCCAGCAGCTTAAAAGGACCCGGGAACACCGGGGAGCTGTTTTTT
NA	TRBV19	TRBJ1-2	NA	CASSLPPDGTNYGYTF	TGTGCCAGTAGTCTGCCCCCGGACGGAACTAACTATGGCTACACCTTC
TRBD2	TRBV10-3	TRBJ2-1	once	CAITSGRRQHSYNEQFF	TGTGCCATAACTAGCGGGAGGCGACAACACTCCTACAATGAGCAGTTCTTC
NA	TRBV9	TRBJ2-3	NA	CASSEQSTDTQYF	TGTGCCAGCAGCGAACAGAGCACAGATACGCAGTATTTT
NA	TRBV6-6	TRBJ2-2	NA	CASSYFRYTGELFF	TGTGCCAGCAGTTACTTTAGATACACCGGGGAGCTGTTTTTT
NA	TRBV10-3	TRBJ2-7	NA	CAISPGPGYEQYF	TGTGCCATCAGTCCGGGGCCAGGCTACGAGCAGTACTTC
NA	TRBV4-1	TRBJ2-7	NA	CASSQDIARQGRYEQYF	TGCGCCAGCAGCCAAGATATAGCCCGACAAGGCCGCTACGAGCAGTACTTC
NA	TRBV27	TRBJ2-5	NA	CASSPRDFQETQYF	TGTGCCAGCAGTCCGCGGGACTTCCAAGAGACCCAGTACTTC
NA	TRBV7-6	TRBJ2-1	NA	CASSNRKPGPTYNEQFF	TGTGCCAGCAGCAACCGAAAACCGGGACCAACCTACAATGAGCAGTTCTTC
NA	TRBV6-1	TRBJ1-2	NA	CASSRSFGDNYGYTF	TGTGCCAGCAGTAGGTCCTTTGGGGACAACTATGGCTACACCTTC
NA	TRBV18	TRBJ1-2	once	CASSPGNRAYGYTF	TGTGCCAGCTCACCGGGCAACCGGGCCTATGGCTACACCTTC
NA	TRBV6-5	TRBJ1-2	NA	CASIELYGYTF	TGTGCCAGCATTGAGCTCTATGGCTACACCTTC
NA	TRBV18	TRBJ1-1	few	CASSPGTSTEAFF	TGTGCCAGCTCACCAGGGACTTCTACTGAAGCTTTCTTT
NA	TRBV7-9	TRBJ2-1	NA	CASSLGIDSYNEQFF	TGTGCCAGCAGCTTAGGAATTGATTCCTACAATGAGCAGTTCTTC